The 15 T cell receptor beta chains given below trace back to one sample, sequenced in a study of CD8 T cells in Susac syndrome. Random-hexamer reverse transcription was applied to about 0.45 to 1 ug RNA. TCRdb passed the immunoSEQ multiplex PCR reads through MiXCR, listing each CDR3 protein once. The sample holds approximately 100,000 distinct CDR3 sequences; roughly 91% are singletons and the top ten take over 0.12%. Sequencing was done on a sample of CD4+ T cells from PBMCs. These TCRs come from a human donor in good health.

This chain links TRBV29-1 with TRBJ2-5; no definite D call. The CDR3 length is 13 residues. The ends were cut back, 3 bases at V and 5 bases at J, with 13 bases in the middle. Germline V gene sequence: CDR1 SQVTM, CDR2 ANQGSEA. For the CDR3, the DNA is TGCAGCGTTGAGGCTCACCTCGCGGAGACCCAGTACTTC. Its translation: CSVEAHLAETQYF.

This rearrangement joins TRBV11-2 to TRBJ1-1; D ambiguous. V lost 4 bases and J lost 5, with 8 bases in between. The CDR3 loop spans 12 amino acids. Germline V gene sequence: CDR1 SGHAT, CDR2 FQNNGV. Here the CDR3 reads CASSSYRTEAFF. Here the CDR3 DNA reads TGTGCCAGCAGCTCCTACAGAACTGAAGCTTTCTTT.

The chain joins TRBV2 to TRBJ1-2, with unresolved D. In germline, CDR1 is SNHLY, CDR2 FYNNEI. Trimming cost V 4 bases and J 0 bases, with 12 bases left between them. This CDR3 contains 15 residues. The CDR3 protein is CASSANPGANYGYTF. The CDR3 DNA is TGTGCCAGCAGTGCAAACCCCGGAGCTAACTATGGCTACACCTTC.

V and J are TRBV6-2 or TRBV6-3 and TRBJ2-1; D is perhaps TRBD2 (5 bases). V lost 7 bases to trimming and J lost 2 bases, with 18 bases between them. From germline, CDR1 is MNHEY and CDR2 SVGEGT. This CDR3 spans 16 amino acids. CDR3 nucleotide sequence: TGTGCCAGCAAGACGGGATTGACCGACCCCTACAATGAGCAGTTCTTC. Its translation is CASKTGLTDPYNEQFF.

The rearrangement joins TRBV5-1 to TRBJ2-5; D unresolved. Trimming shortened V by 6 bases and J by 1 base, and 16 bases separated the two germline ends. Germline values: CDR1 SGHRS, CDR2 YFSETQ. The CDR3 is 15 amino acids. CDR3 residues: CASTPLARSQETQYF. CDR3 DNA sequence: TGCGCCAGCACCCCCCTTGCCAGGAGCCAAGAGACCCAGTACTTC.

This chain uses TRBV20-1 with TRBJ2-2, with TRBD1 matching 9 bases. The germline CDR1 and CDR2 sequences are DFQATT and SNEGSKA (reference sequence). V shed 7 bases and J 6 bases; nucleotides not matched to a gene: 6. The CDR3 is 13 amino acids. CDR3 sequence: CSGEDRGPGELFF. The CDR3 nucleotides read TGCAGTGGAGAGGACAGGGGCCCCGGGGAGCTGTTTTTT.

The CDR3 is CASSRWGGGAVNEQFF. The CDR3 nucleotides read TGTGCCAGCAGTCGTTGGGGCGGGGGGGCTGTCAATGAGCAGTTCTTC. The rearrangement uses TRBV12-3 or TRBV12-4 and TRBJ2-1, with 9 nucleotides matching TRBD2. The CDR3 has 16 amino acids. Trimming removed 5 bases from V and 6 bases from J; junction bases left unmatched: 11.

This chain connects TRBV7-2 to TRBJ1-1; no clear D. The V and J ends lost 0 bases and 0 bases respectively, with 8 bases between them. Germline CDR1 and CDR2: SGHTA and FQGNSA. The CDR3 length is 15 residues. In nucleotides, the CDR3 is TGTGCCAGCAGCTTAGCGGGCTCCGTGAACACTGAAGCTTTCTTT. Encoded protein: CASSLAGSVNTEAFF.

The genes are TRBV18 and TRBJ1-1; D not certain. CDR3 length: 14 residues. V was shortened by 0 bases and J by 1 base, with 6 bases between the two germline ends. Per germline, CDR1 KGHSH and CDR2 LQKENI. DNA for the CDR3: TGTGCCAGCTCACCACCCGGCGGGAACACTGAAGCTTTCTTT. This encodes CASSPPGGNTEAFF.

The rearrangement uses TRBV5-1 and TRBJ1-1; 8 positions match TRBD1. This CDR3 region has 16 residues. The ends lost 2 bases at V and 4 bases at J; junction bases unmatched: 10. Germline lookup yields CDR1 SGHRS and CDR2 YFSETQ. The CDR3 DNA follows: TGCGCCAGCAGCTTTAGCCAGGGGGCGCGAATCACTGAAGCTTTCTTT. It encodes CASSFSQGARITEAFF.

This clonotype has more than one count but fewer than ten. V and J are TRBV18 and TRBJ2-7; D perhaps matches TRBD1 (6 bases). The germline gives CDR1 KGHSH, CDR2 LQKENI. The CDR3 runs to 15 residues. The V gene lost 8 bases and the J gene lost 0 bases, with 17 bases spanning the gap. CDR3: CASHGRDIGSYEQYF. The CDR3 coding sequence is TGTGCCAGCCACGGCCGGGACATAGGCTCCTACGAGCAGTACTTC.

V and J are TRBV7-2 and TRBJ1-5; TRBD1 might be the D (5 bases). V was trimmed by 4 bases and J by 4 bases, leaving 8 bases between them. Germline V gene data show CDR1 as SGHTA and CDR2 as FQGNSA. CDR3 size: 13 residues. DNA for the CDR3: TGTGCCAGCAGCTCGGGGGTGAATCAGCCCCAGCATTTT. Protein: CASSSGVNQPQHF.

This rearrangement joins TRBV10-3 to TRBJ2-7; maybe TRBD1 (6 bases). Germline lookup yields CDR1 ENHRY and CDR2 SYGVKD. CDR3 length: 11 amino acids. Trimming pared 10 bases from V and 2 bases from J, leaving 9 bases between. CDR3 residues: CASRGAYEQYF. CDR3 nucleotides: TGTGCCAGCAGGGGAGCCTACGAGCAGTACTTC.

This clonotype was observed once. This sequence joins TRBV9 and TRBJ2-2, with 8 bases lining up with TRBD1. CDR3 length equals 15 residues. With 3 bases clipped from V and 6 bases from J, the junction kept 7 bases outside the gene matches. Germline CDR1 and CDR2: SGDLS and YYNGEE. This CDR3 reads CASSAKPGGSGELFF. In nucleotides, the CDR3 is TGTGCCAGCAGCGCCAAACCAGGGGGCTCCGGGGAGCTGTTTTTT.

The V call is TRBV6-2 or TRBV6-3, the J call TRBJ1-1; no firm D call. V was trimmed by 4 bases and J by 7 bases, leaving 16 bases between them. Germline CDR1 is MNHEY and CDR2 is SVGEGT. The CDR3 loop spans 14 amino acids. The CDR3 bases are TGTGCCAGCAGTTCCCTGGTTTGGTGGGATGAAGCTTTCTTT. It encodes CASSSLVWWDEAFF.